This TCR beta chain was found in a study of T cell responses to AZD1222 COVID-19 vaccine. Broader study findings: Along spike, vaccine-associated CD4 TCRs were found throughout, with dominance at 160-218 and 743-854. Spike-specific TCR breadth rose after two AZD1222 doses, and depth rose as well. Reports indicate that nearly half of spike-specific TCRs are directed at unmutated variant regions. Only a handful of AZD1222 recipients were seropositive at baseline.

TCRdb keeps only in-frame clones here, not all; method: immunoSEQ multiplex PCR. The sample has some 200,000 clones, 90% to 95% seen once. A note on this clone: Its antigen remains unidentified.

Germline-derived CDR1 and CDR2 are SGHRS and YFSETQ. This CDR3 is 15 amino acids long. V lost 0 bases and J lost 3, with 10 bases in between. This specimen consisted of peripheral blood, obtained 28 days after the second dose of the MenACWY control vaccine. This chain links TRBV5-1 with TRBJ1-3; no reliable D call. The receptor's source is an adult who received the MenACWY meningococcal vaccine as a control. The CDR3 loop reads CASSLVGNGGNTIYF. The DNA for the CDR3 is TGCGCCAGCAGCTTGGTGGGGAACGGTGGAAACACCATATATTTT.